Listed below are T cell receptor beta chains from one sample, sequenced in a study of blood T cell repertoires in COVID-19. This table comes from immunoSEQ multiplex PCR, and its TCRdb copy is limited to in-frame clones, with some not included. The sample shows 98,000 or so clones, less than 90% of them seen only once. Input material: peripheral blood. The origin of the receptors is a human donor in a cohort sampled during active COVID-19. The CDR3 runs from the conserved cysteine through the conserved F or W. D genes are given only for firm matches. Some rows mark clone size as missing; the rest say once, few, many or name a class of expanded clone.

v_gene	abundance	j_gene	d_gene	CDR3nt	CDR3aa
TRBV3-1/TRBV3-2	.	TRBJ2-2	TRBD2	TGTGCCAGCAGCCAAGCCGGGACTAGCGGGAGCGGGGAGCTGTTTTTT	CASSQAGTSGSGELFF
TRBV5-4	.	TRBJ2-3	TRBD1	TGTGCCAGCAGCTTGTTCGGGACAGACACAGATACGCAGTATTTT	CASSLFGTDTDTQYF
TRBV9	.	TRBJ1-4	.	TGTGCCAGCAGCGTTGGGGGCAGGGGAACTAATGAAAAACTGTTTTTT	CASSVGGRGTNEKLFF
TRBV5-4	.	TRBJ1-2	.	TGTGCCAGCAGCTTGGAGGCCGAAACTATAATTGGCTACACCTTC	CASSLEAETIIGYTF
TRBV3-1/TRBV3-2	.	TRBJ1-2	.	TGTGCCAGCAGCCAAGCCCGGGGGGCACATGGCTACACCTTC	CASSQARGAHGYTF
TRBV5-1	.	TRBJ1-2	.	TGCGCCAGCAGCTCGGCAGGGTCAAATGGCTACACCTTC	CASSSAGSNGYTF
TRBV4-3	.	TRBJ2-2	TRBD2	TGCGCCAGCAGTGCTAGCGGGAACACCGGGGAGCTGTTTTTT	CASSASGNTGELFF
TRBV10-3	.	TRBJ2-3	.	TGTGCCATCAGACCAGGGGCTATGGCAGATACGCAGTATTTT	CAIRPGAMADTQYF
TRBV4-1	once	TRBJ1-5	TRBD1	TGCGCCAGCAGCTACAGGGGTGGAGGGCAGCCCCAGCATTTT	CASSYRGGGQPQHF
TRBV4-2	.	TRBJ1-2	.	TGTGCCAGCAGCCAAGATGTGGACAGCTATATTTCTTCGTATGGCTACACCTTC	CASSQDVDSYISSYGYTF
TRBV7-9	.	TRBJ2-3	TRBD2	TGTGCCAGCAGCATGAGGGACTACAACACAGATACGCAGTATTTT	CASSMRDYNTDTQYF
TRBV5-4	.	TRBJ1-4	.	TGTGCCAGCAACAGGACAGACACAGCAACTAATGAAAAACTGTTTTTT	CASNRTDTATNEKLFF
TRBV5-1	.	TRBJ1-2	.	TGCGCCAGCAGCAAACAGGGATATGGCTACACCTTC	CASSKQGYGYTF